Included here is one T cell receptor beta chain sequence, with context. Germline values: CDR1 SNHLY, CDR2 FYNNEI. CDR3 length equals 12 residues. The V and J ends lost 6 bases and 3 bases respectively, with 5 bases between them. Generated by immunoSEQ multiplex PCR, the TCRdb table keeps only in-frame clones and is missing some. The table records some 2,400,000 clones, under 97% of them present only once. This entry belongs to a study of shared clonotypes between healthy human individuals. The V and J genes are TRBV2 and TRBJ2-2; D remains unclear. This sequence was found in a man between 18 and 29 years old in good health. Sequencing used naive CD4+ T cells sorted from blood. Subset in this sample: CD45RA+ positively selected. The CDR3 region has the DNA TGTGCCAGCAGAGAATACACCGGGGAGCTGTTTTTT. The encoded protein is CASREYTGELFF. Filled out from reference TRBV2 and TRBJ2-2, the complete variable domain reads EPEVTQTPSHQVTQMGQEVILRCVPISNHLYFYWYRQILGQKVEFLVSFYNNEISEKSEIFDDQFSVERPDGSNFTLKIRSTKLEDSAMYFCASREYTGELFFGEGSRLTVL.